One and the same sample provided the 25 T cell receptor beta chains below, sequenced in a study of post-analysis software for immune sequencing data. Study observations and caveats: With TRBV5-6, TRBV5-1 and TRBV20-1 included, about 5 TRBV segments were more frequent in patients than in controls.

For these TCRs, the target antigens are not known. Prepared TCR beta cDNA libraries contained unique molecular identifiers. TCRdb called the PCR reads again in MiXCR, with one record for every CDR3 protein. The table has 750,000 to 950,000 distinct CDR3 sequences, roughly half seen once; the top ten hold approximately 4.4%. The sequenced sample consisted of blood. The origin of the receptors is a girl aged 10-17 years with multiple sclerosis.

This clonotype was seen more than once but under ten times. The chain is built from TRBV12-3 or TRBV12-4 and TRBJ1-2; 8 nucleotides match TRBD1. Trimming took 3 bases from V and 4 from J; bases not matched to a gene: 1. The CDR3 is 13 residues long. DNA for the CDR3: TGTGCCAGCAGTTTTGACAGGGGCTATGGCTACACCTTC. Its protein is CASSFDRGYGYTF.

The chain employs TRBV6-1 and TRBJ2-3, with D perhaps TRBD2 (6 bases). The CDR3 runs to 12 residues. V lost 6 bases, J lost 5 bases, and 9 bases lay in between. Germline assignment: CDR1 MNHNS and CDR2 SASEGT. The CDR3 here is CASSGTGDTQYF. CDR3 sequence (DNA): TGTGCCAGCAGCGGGACTGGAGATACGCAGTATTTT.

The chain combines TRBV6-5 with TRBJ1-2; no reliable D call. Germline lookup yields CDR1 MNHEY and CDR2 SVGAGI. Trimming took 6 bases from V and 6 from J, leaving 17 bases between them. CDR3 size: 14 residues. CDR3 coding DNA: TGTGCCAGCAGCCACCAGTGGGGAGCCGATGGCTACACCTTC. It yields the protein CASSHQWGADGYTF.

The chain recombines TRBV10-3 with TRBJ1-5; D not certain. V lost 0 bases and J 3 bases, leaving 12 bases between the germline ends. This CDR3 comprises 16 residues. Germline V gene lookup returns CDR1 ENHRY and CDR2 SYGVKD. CDR3 DNA sequence: TGTGCCATCAGTGAGTCCCGGCACCCATTCAATCAGCCCCAGCATTTT. Translation: CAISESRHPFNQPQHF.

The rearrangement uses TRBV29-1 and TRBJ1-5; 7 positions agree with TRBD1. CDR3 length equals 16 residues. V lost 6 bases to trimming and J lost 0 bases; unmatched junction nucleotides: 11. CDR1 is SQVTM and CDR2 is ANQGSEA in the germline V gene. The CDR3 region is CSVQTGDPYSNQPQHF. In DNA, the CDR3 is TGCAGCGTCCAAACAGGGGATCCTTATAGCAATCAGCCCCAGCATTTT.

This chain uses TRBV5-6 with TRBJ2-7; D is perhaps TRBD2 (7 bases). Germline CDR1 and CDR2: SGHDT and YYEEEE. Trimming shortened V by 1 base and J by 4 bases, and 18 bases separated the two germline ends. This CDR3 has 16 amino acids. The CDR3 DNA follows: TGTGCCAGCAGCTTGAAGTGGGGGGGCGTTGGGTACGAGCAGTACTTC. Protein: CASSLKWGGVGYEQYF.

This clonotype was seen only a few times. The V call is TRBV5-1, the J call TRBJ2-1; 15 bases are shared with TRBD2. CDR3 length: 15 residues. Germline assignment: CDR1 SGHRS and CDR2 YFSETQ. V lost 4 bases and J lost 8; bases outside the gene matches: 4. The CDR3 DNA sequence: TGCGCCAGCAGCACCGGACTAGCGGGAGGGCATGAGCAGTTCTTC. Encoded protein: CASSTGLAGGHEQFF. Looking up the rest from reference TRBV5-1 and TRBJ2-1 gives the full variable domain: KAGVTQTPRYLIKTRGQQVTLSCSPISGHRSVSWYQQTPGQGLQFLFEYFSETQRNKGNFPGRFSGRQFSNSRSEMNVSTLELGDSALYLCASSTGLAGGHEQFFGPGTRLTVL.

The table lists this clonotype with a few counts. The V call is TRBV11-2, the J call TRBJ2-1, with 13 bases identical to TRBD2. The V gene end was trimmed by 5 bases and the J gene end by 8 bases; junction bases not matched to a gene: 9. Germline V lookup: CDR1 SGHAT, CDR2 FQNNGV. The CDR3 spans 16 residues. The CDR3 sequence is CASSLRGTSGNDEQFF. DNA for the CDR3: TGTGCCAGCAGCCTAAGAGGGACTAGCGGGAACGATGAGCAGTTCTTC.

DNA of the CDR3: TGTGCCAGCAGTCAGACCGGGTCCGCCAACTACGAGCAGTACTTC. Translated, it gives CASSQTGSANYEQYF. The rearrangement links TRBV6-2 or TRBV6-3 to TRBJ2-5; no clear D. The J call may be wrong; the DNA end is better matched by TRBJ2-7. The CDR3 is made up of 15 amino acids. Germline CDR1 is MNHEY and CDR2 is SVGEGT.

This clonotype was observed many times. V is TRBV10-3 and J is TRBJ2-5, with TRBD2 as a possible D gene (5 bases). CDR3 size: 13 residues. Germline CDR1 ENHRY, CDR2 SYGVKD. Trimming left V 4 bases short and J 5 bases short, with 11 bases between. CDR3 residues: CAISGTPGETQYF. CDR3 coding DNA: TGTGCCATCAGTGGGACCCCGGGGGAGACCCAGTACTTC.

The rearrangement joins TRBV5-1 to TRBJ2-7; D may be TRBD2 (5 bases). Germline assignment: CDR1 SGHRS and CDR2 YFSETQ. The CDR3 sequence is 15 residues long. Trimming removed 0 bases at V and 5 bases at J, with 15 bases between. The DNA for the CDR3 is TGCGCCAGCAGCTTGGTTATTCGGGGTACCGACGAGCAGTACTTC. This encodes CASSLVIRGTDEQYF. Complete variable domain (other parts from reference TRBV5-1 and TRBJ2-7): KAGVTQTPRYLIKTRGQQVTLSCSPISGHRSVSWYQQTPGQGLQFLFEYFSETQRNKGNFPGRFSGRQFSNSRSEMNVSTLELGDSALYLCASSLVIRGTDEQYFGPGTRLTVT.

The chain links TRBV5-1 to TRBJ2-7, with 9 bases aligning to TRBD1. The trim removed 3 bases at V and 2 bases at J, leaving 21 bases unmatched. Per germline, CDR1 SGHRS and CDR2 YFSETQ. The length of the CDR3 is 20 residues. CDR3 in amino acids: CASSYGEAGTGRQLAYEQYF. CDR3 coding DNA: TGCGCCAGCAGCTACGGCGAAGCCGGGACAGGGAGGCAATTGGCCTACGAGCAGTACTTC.

The genes are TRBV29-1 and TRBJ2-1; maybe TRBD1 (6 bases). V lost 6 bases, J lost 3 bases, and 18 bases lay in between. The CDR3 contains 15 residues. Germline-derived CDR1 and CDR2 are SQVTM and ANQGSEA. CDR3 protein: CSVGVGGGNYNEQFF. Here the CDR3 DNA reads TGCAGCGTGGGGGTTGGGGGCGGTAACTACAATGAGCAGTTCTTC.

The rearrangement uses TRBV30 and TRBJ2-7; D is undetermined. The germline V gene has CDR1 GTSNPN and CDR2 SVGIG (reference sequence). V was trimmed by 2 bases and J by 4 bases, leaving 12 bases between them. CDR3 length equals 13 residues. The CDR3 bases are TGTGCCTGGAGTTTAGAGATGTTTTACGAGCAGTACTTC. It yields the protein CAWSLEMFYEQYF.

CDR3 nucleotides: TGTGCCAGCAGCTTGGTCGGAGGGCTAGCGGGGGTACCCGTAAGCACAGATACGCAGTATTTT. Translating it yields CASSLVGGLAGVPVSTDTQYF. The rearrangement uses TRBV11-2 and TRBJ2-3, with 10 positions matching TRBD2. Germline-derived CDR1 and CDR2 are SGHAT and FQNNGV. The CDR3 sequence is 21 residues long. Trimming removed 3 bases from V and 0 bases from J; junction bases left unmatched: 18.

This clonotype was seen only a few times. The chain uses TRBV29-1 and TRBJ2-3, with D tentatively TRBD1 (5 bases). V was trimmed by 7 bases and J by 2 bases, leaving 10 bases between them. CDR1 and CDR2 (germline): SQVTM, ANQGSEA. This CDR3 has 12 residues. The CDR3 region is CSGKGNTDTQYF. CDR3 in DNA: TGCAGCGGGAAGGGGAACACAGATACGCAGTATTTT.

In nucleotides, the CDR3 is TGTGCCAGCAGCCAAAACTCTGGGGCCAACGTCCTGACTTTC. Protein: CASSQNSGANVLTF. The J gene is TRBJ2-6, the V gene TRBV3-1; D not certain. CDR3 size: 14 residues. Germline CDR1 is LGHDT and CDR2 is YNNKEL (reference sequence). V was pared by 2 bases and J by 0 bases, with 2 bases between.

In its sample, this clonotype was seen a few times. The rearrangement uses TRBV7-3 and TRBJ2-4; D perhaps matches TRBD1 (5 bases). This CDR3 has 13 amino acids. Trimming took 4 bases from V and 1 from J, leaving 5 bases between them. CDR1 and CDR2 (germline): SGHTA, FQGTGA. The chain's CDR3 is CASSSGAKNIQYF. The DNA of the CDR3 is TGTGCCAGCAGCTCAGGGGCCAAAAACATTCAGTACTTC.

This clonotype was seen only a few times. The chain is built from TRBV4-1 and TRBJ1-2, with 9 bases fitting TRBD1. The CDR3 is 14 residues long. Germline V gene sequence: CDR1 MGHRA, CDR2 YSYEKL. The J segment lost 6 bases and the V segment lost 6 bases, leaving 8 bases of the junction unmatched. CDR3 sequence reads: CASSQQGAVDGYTF. The CDR3 region has the DNA TGCGCCAGCAGTCAACAGGGGGCAGTCGATGGCTACACCTTC.

The V call is TRBV6-1, the J call TRBJ2-6; no definite D call. V lost 7 bases, J lost 0 bases, and 10 bases lay in between. This CDR3 spans 15 amino acids. Germline values: CDR1 MNHNS, CDR2 SASEGT. CDR3 residues: CASMGRSSGANVLTF. CDR3 nucleotide sequence: TGTGCCAGCATGGGTCGGAGCTCTGGGGCCAACGTCCTGACTTTC.

In DNA form, the CDR3 reads TGTGCCACCAGCAGAGATTCCCCGGGACAGGGACACATTCAGTACTTC. It is translated as CATSRDSPGQGHIQYF. V and J are TRBV15 and TRBJ2-4, with TRBD1 matching 9 bases. This CDR3 region has 16 residues. V was pared by 0 bases and J by 8 bases, with 8 bases of the junction left unmatched. In germline, CDR1 is LNHNV, CDR2 YYDKDF (reference sequence).

V and J are TRBV5-5 and TRBJ2-5; 12 bases line up with TRBD2. Per germline, CDR1 SGHKS and CDR2 YYEKEE (reference sequence). This CDR3 spans 15 amino acids. Trimming cost V 4 bases and J 5 bases; bases outside gene matches: 6. The CDR3 protein is CASSVGLAGRETQYF. CDR3 bases: TGTGCCAGCAGCGTCGGACTAGCGGGGAGGGAGACCCAGTACTTC.

This clonotype was seen repeatedly, ten times or more. The CDR3 reads CASSVGQGPYEQYF. CDR3 DNA: TGTGCCAGCAGCGTAGGACAGGGGCCCTACGAGCAGTACTTC. The rearrangement uses TRBV9 and TRBJ2-7; the match to TRBD1 covers 8 bases. Germline-derived CDR1 and CDR2 are SGDLS and YYNGEE. With 0 bases clipped from V and 2 bases from J, the junction kept 1 base outside the gene matches. This CDR3 is built from 14 residues. Supplemented by reference TRBV9 and TRBJ2-7, the full variable domain reads DSGVTQTPKHLITATGQRVTLRCSPRSGDLSVYWYQQSLDQGLQFLIQYYNGEERAKGNILERFSAQQFPDLHSELNLSSLELGDSALYFCASSVGQGPYEQYFGPGTRLTVT.

This sequence joins TRBV5-1 and TRBJ1-5; D might be TRBD1 (5 bases). The ends were cut back, 2 bases at V and 4 bases at J, with 13 bases in the middle. The CDR3 is made up of 15 amino acids. CDR1 and CDR2 (germline): SGHRS, YFSETQ. CDR3 amino acids: CASSLGKPGNQPQHF. CDR3 coding DNA: TGCGCCAGCAGCTTAGGTAAACCAGGGAATCAGCCCCAGCATTTT.

The rearrangement links TRBV6-5 to TRBJ2-7; D is unclear. The germline V gene encodes CDR1 MNHEY and CDR2 SVGAGI. Trimming pared 0 bases from V and 1 base from J, leaving 7 bases between. This CDR3 is 14 amino acids long. The DNA for the CDR3 is TGTGCCAGCAGTTACTCTCCAACTTCCTACGAGCAGTACTTC. Translation: CASSYSPTSYEQYF.